Listed here are 25 T cell receptor beta chains from one sample, sequenced in a study of cytotoxic CD8 clonotypes in ibrutinib-treated CLL. Assay used: immunoSEQ multiplex PCR; TCRdb lists only in-frame clones, some missing. The data show around 310,000 clones, around four fifths seen once. Material: PBMCs, obtained before ibrutinib treatment. Receptors originate from a human donor with chronic lymphocytic leukemia.

This clone has a single count. The genes are TRBV19 and TRBJ2-2, with 8 bases identical to TRBD2. The germline V gene encodes CDR1 LNHDA and CDR2 SQIVND (reference sequence). CDR3 length: 17 amino acids. The ends lost 5 bases at V and 5 bases at J; junction bases unmatched: 13. CDR3 residues: CASSGSGSLWRTGELFF. The CDR3 nucleotides read TGTGCCAGTAGTGGAAGCGGGAGCCTGTGGCGGACCGGGGAGCTGTTTTTT.

This clone was found once. V and J are TRBV7-9 and TRBJ2-7; D not resolved. V lost 1 base and J lost 4, with 11 bases in between. Per germline, CDR1 SEHNR and CDR2 FQNEAQ (reference sequence). The CDR3 sequence is 14 residues long. CDR3: CASSLVVSTYEQYF. For the CDR3, the DNA is TGTGCCAGCAGCTTAGTGGTTAGCACGTACGAGCAGTACTTC.

This chain links TRBV25-1 with TRBJ2-7; the D gene could be TRBD1 or TRBD2 (5 bases each). CDR3 length: 11 residues. V was pared by 1 base and J by 8 bases, with 6 bases between. Germline V lookup: CDR1 MGHDK, CDR2 SYGVNS. Here the CDR3 reads CASSEWGQQYF. CDR3 DNA sequence: TGTGCCAGCAGTGAATGGGGACAGCAGTACTTC.

The CDR3 DNA reads TGCGCCAGCAGCTTGGGCGGGAGCTCCTACAATGAGCAGTTCTTC. This translates into CASSLGGSSYNEQFF. The chain carries TRBV5-1 and TRBJ2-1; 7 bases line up with TRBD2. The CDR3 has 15 residues. V lost 0 bases, J lost 0 bases, and 0 bases stayed unmatched. CDR1 and CDR2 (germline): SGHRS, YFSETQ.

This chain links TRBV7-7 with TRBJ2-2, with 8 bases fitting TRBD2. This CDR3 is built from 16 residues. The V and J ends lost 6 bases and 2 bases, in that order; junction bases with no gene match: 8. From germline, CDR1 is SSHAT and CDR2 FNYEAQ (reference sequence). In DNA, the CDR3 is TGTGCCAGCAGGCCAACTAGCGGCCTCAACACCGGGGAGCTGTTTTTT. Translating it yields CASRPTSGLNTGELFF.

The V and J genes are TRBV9 and TRBJ2-1, with a possible D match to TRBD2 (6 bases). The CDR3 is made up of 13 amino acids. Germline V lookup: CDR1 SGDLS, CDR2 YYNGEE. With 5 bases removed from V and 2 bases from J, the gap between germline ends came to 8 bases. The CDR3 sequence is CASSRGTYNEQFF. CDR3 coding DNA: TGTGCCAGCAGTCGCGGGACCTACAATGAGCAGTTCTTC.

This clone was seen a few times. V gene TRBV7-9 combines with J gene TRBJ2-7, with no clear D. In germline, CDR1 is SEHNR, CDR2 FQNEAQ (reference sequence). The length of the CDR3 is 12 residues. With 4 bases removed from V and 4 bases from J, the gap between germline ends came to 8 bases. This CDR3 is CASSSTGYEQYF. CDR3 nucleotides: TGTGCCAGCAGCTCCACGGGTTACGAGCAGTACTTC.

The chain recombines TRBV4-3 with TRBJ2-7, with a tentative D call TRBD2 (6 bases). Germline loops: CDR1 LGHNA, CDR2 YSLEER. The CDR3 is 15 residues long. Trimming removed 4 bases from V and 2 bases from J, with 15 bases in between. CDR3 sequence: CASSLRLEATYEQYF. The CDR3 region has the DNA TGCGCCAGCAGCCTGCGACTAGAAGCCACCTACGAGCAGTACTTC.

The chain links TRBV9 to TRBJ1-1; 8 bases agree with TRBD1. This CDR3 contains 13 residues. The germline V gene has CDR1 SGDLS and CDR2 YYNGEE. Trimming cost V 4 bases and J 8 bases; bases outside gene matches: 7. CDR3 sequence (DNA): TGTGCCAGCAGCTTAGGACAGGGTTCCGAAGCTTTCTTT. It specifies CASSLGQGSEAFF. Full variable domain (remainder filled in from reference TRBV9 and TRBJ1-1): DSGVTQTPKHLITATGQRVTLRCSPRSGDLSVYWYQQSLDQGLQFLIQYYNGEERAKGNILERFSAQQFPDLHSELNLSSLELGDSALYFCASSLGQGSEAFFGQGTRLTVV.

The chain links TRBV19 to TRBJ2-1; 11 nucleotides match TRBD2. J was trimmed by 1 base and V by 3 bases; bases with no gene match: 8. Germline values: CDR1 LNHDA, CDR2 SQIVND (reference sequence). This CDR3 has 18 residues. The CDR3 region has the DNA TGTGCCAGTAGTATCTCACTAGCGGGAGCCCGATCCTACAATGAGCAGTTCTTC. It encodes CASSISLAGARSYNEQFF.

The CDR3 bases are TGTGCCAGCAGCCAAGAAGTTGCGGGAGGACTCGGTTACGAGCAGTACTTC. This encodes CASSQEVAGGLGYEQYF. The chain has TRBV14 and TRBJ2-7, with 8 bases aligning to TRBD2. With V trimmed by 0 bases and J by 4 bases, 11 bases remained unmatched. This CDR3 spans 17 amino acids. Per germline, CDR1 SGHDN and CDR2 FVKESK.

This clone has more than one count but fewer than ten. The chain uses TRBV6-1 and TRBJ1-5; a possible D gene is TRBD1 (5 bases). The CDR3 runs 16 residues. V shed 3 bases and J shed 3 bases, with 15 bases lying between them. From germline, CDR1 is MNHNS and CDR2 SASEGT. The CDR3 loop is CASSENWGVNNQPQHF. As DNA, the CDR3 is TGTGCCAGCAGTGAGAATTGGGGGGTGAACAATCAGCCCCAGCATTTT.

The V gene is TRBV7-9, the J gene TRBJ2-1, with D possibly being TRBD1 (6 bases). Per germline, CDR1 SEHNR and CDR2 FQNEAQ (reference sequence). The CDR3 sequence is 14 residues long. Trimming shortened V by 3 bases and J by 11 bases, and 17 bases separated the two germline ends. The CDR3 reads CASSLSGAEVKQFF. The CDR3 DNA sequence: TGTGCCAGCAGCTTGTCAGGGGCCGAAGTCAAGCAGTTCTTC.

V and J are TRBV6-6 and TRBJ1-4, with a possible D match to TRBD1 (5 bases). The V end was cut by 0 bases, the J end by 5 bases, with 10 bases between. The CDR3 covers 15 residues. Germline CDR1 is MNHNY and CDR2 is SVGAGI (reference sequence). CDR3 nucleotide sequence: TGTGCCAGCAGTTACTCTACCAGACAGAATGAAAAACTGTTTTTT. Protein product: CASSYSTRQNEKLFF.

The chain recombines TRBV9 with TRBJ2-7; 9 bases align to TRBD2. Per the germline V gene, CDR1 is SGDLS and CDR2 is YYNGEE. CDR3 length: 15 amino acids. Trimming took 3 bases from V and 3 from J; bases not matched to a gene: 7. The CDR3 DNA follows: TGTGCCAGCAGCGCCTCCTTGACTAGCGGCTACGAGCAGTACTTC. Protein: CASSASLTSGYEQYF.

V and J are TRBV27 and TRBJ2-7; D uncertain. V lost 6 bases, J lost 0 bases, and 12 bases lay in between. The CDR3 loop spans 14 amino acids. Germline CDR1 MNHEY, CDR2 SMNVEV (reference sequence). DNA of the CDR3: TGTGCCAGCAGCACCTCGTGGACCTCCTACGAGCAGTACTTC. Its protein is CASSTSWTSYEQYF.

The V gene is TRBV9, the J gene TRBJ2-7; TRBD2 matches at 9 bases. This CDR3 region has 16 residues. Germline V gene lookup returns CDR1 SGDLS and CDR2 YYNGEE. Unmatched junction bases numbered 9, after V lost 0 bases and J lost 5 bases. The CDR3 spells CASSVVSSGSRHEQYF. The CDR3, as DNA: TGTGCCAGCAGCGTAGTTAGTAGCGGGAGCCGGCACGAGCAGTACTTC.

This chain uses TRBV27 with TRBJ2-3, with 7 bases that match TRBD2. The CDR3 contains 15 residues. Trimming at V came to 3 bases and at J to 5 bases, leaving 8 bases not matched to a gene. Germline CDR1 reads MNHEY; CDR2 reads SMNVEV (reference sequence). CDR3 amino acids: CASSFVAGVIDTQYF. In DNA, the CDR3 is TGTGCCAGCAGTTTCGTTGCGGGAGTGATAGATACGCAGTATTTT.

This chain links TRBV7-2 with TRBJ2-7; 7 bases match TRBD2. CDR1 and CDR2 (germline): SGHTA, FQGNSA. V lost 5 bases, J lost 1 base, and 8 bases stayed unmatched. This CDR3 contains 15 residues. Written as DNA, the CDR3 is TGTGCCAGCAGCCGCGCGGGACTACAGTCCTACGAGCAGTACTTC. It specifies CASSRAGLQSYEQYF.

This chain joins TRBV13 and TRBJ2-7; D not resolved. Trimming removed 6 bases from V and 3 bases from J, with 9 bases in between. Germline V gene sequence: CDR1 PRHDT, CDR2 FYEKMQ (reference sequence). There are 12 residues in the CDR3. For the CDR3, the DNA is TGTGCCAGCAGTTCCTTAAACTACGAGCAGTACTTC. Its translation: CASSSLNYEQYF.

The rearrangement uses TRBV5-1 and TRBJ1-2; TRBD1 agrees at 7 bases. V shed 4 bases, J shed 4 bases, and the junction held 7 bases outside the gene matches. In germline, CDR1 is SGHRS, CDR2 YFSETQ. This CDR3 has 14 amino acids. CDR3 nucleotides: TGCGCCAGCAGCCCGACAGGGCCAATCTATGGCTACACCTTC. Protein product: CASSPTGPIYGYTF.

The V gene is TRBV30, the J gene TRBJ1-2; 8 bases line up with TRBD1. The CDR3 consists of 12 residues. The trim removed 3 bases at V and 5 bases at J, leaving 2 bases unmatched. Germline-derived CDR1 and CDR2 are GTSNPN and SVGIG (reference sequence). The CDR3 sequence is CAWRQGVYGYTF. CDR3 sequence (DNA): TGTGCCTGGAGACAGGGGGTTTATGGCTACACCTTC.

V is TRBV19 and J is TRBJ1-2; 9 nucleotides align to TRBD1. Germline lookup yields CDR1 LNHDA and CDR2 SQIVND (reference sequence). Trimming cost V 6 bases and J 4 bases; bases outside gene matches: 6. The CDR3 length is 14 residues. This CDR3 is CASRMTGGVYGYTF. CDR3 bases: TGTGCCAGTAGGATGACAGGGGGAGTCTATGGCTACACCTTC.

The chain carries TRBV4-1 and TRBJ2-4, with D perhaps assigned TRBD1 or TRBD2 (5 bases each). Germline CDR1 is MGHRA and CDR2 is YSYEKL. The CDR3 totals 15 residues. The V end lost 4 bases, the J end lost 5 bases, and 15 bases lay between the germline ends. The CDR3 is CASSRVGADENIQYF. CDR3 nucleotide sequence: TGCGCCAGCAGCCGTGTCGGGGCAGATGAAAACATTCAGTACTTC.

The chain recombines TRBV4-2 with TRBJ2-1; 12 nucleotides align to TRBD2. The CDR3 consists of 17 residues. The germline V gene encodes CDR1 LGHNA and CDR2 YNFKEQ. J was trimmed by 5 bases and V by 2 bases; bases with no gene match: 7. The CDR3 region is CASSQKTSGSFHNEQFF. The CDR3 DNA reads as TGTGCCAGCAGCCAAAAGACTAGCGGGAGTTTTCACAATGAGCAGTTCTTC.